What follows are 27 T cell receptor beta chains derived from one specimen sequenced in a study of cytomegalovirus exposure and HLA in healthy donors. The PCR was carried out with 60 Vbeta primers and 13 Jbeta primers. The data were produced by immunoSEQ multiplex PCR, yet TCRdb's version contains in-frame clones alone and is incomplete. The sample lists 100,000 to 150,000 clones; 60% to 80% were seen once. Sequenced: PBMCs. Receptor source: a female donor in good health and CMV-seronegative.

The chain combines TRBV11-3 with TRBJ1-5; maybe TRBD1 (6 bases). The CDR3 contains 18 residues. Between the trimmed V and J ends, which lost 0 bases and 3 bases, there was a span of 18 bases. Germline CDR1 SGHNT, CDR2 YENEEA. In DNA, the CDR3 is TGTGCCAGCAGCTTAGATGGAAGAAGGCAGGGGCCCAATCAGCCCCAGCATTTT. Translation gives CASSLDGRRQGPNQPQHF.

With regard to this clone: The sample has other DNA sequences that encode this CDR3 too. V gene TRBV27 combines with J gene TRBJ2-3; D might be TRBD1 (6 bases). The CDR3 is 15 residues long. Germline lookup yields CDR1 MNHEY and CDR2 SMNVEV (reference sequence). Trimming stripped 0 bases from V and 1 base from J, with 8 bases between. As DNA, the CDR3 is TGTGCCAGCAGTTTATCAGCAGGGGGCACAGATACGCAGTATTTT. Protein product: CASSLSAGGTDTQYF.

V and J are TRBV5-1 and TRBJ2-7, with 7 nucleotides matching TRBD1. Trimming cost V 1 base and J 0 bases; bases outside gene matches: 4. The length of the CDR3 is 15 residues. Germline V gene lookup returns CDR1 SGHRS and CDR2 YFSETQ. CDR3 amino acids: CASSLRAGGSYEQYF. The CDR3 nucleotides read TGCGCCAGCAGCTTGCGGGCAGGGGGCTCCTACGAGCAGTACTTC.

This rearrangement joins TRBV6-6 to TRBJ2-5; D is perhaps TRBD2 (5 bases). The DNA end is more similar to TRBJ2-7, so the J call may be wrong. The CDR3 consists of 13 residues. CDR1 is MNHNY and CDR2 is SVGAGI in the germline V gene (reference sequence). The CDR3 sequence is CASSAGRVHEQYF. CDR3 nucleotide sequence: TGTGCCAGCAGCGCCGGGCGGGTCCACGAGCAGTACTTC.

CDR3 sequence: CASSIRGIETQYF. The CDR3 DNA reads TGTGCCAGTAGTATCAGGGGAATTGAGACCCAGTACTTC. The chain has TRBV19 and TRBJ2-5; possibly TRBD1 for D (6 bases). V lost 3 bases and J lost 5, with 10 bases in between. This CDR3 is built from 13 residues. Germline loops: CDR1 LNHDA, CDR2 SQIVND (reference sequence).

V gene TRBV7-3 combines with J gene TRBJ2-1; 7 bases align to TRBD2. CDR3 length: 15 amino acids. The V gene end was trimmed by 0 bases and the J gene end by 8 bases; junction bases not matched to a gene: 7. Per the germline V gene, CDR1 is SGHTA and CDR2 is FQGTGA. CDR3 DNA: TGTGCCAGCAGCTTAACGCCGGGGGGTCGTGATGAGCAGTTCTTC. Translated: CASSLTPGGRDEQFF.

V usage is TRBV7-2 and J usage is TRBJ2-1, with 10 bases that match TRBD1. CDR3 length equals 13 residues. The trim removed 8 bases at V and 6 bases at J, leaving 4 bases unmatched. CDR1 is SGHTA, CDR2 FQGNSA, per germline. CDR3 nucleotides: TGTGCCAGCGGGACAGGGGCTAGCAATGAGCAGTTCTTC. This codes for CASGTGASNEQFF. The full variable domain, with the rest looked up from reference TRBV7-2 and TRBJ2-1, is GAGVSQSPSNKVTEKGKDVELRCDPISGHTALYWYRQSLGQGLEFLIYFQGNSAPDKSGLPSDRFSAERTGGSVSTLTIQRTQQEDSAVYLCASGTGASNEQFFGPGTRLTVL.

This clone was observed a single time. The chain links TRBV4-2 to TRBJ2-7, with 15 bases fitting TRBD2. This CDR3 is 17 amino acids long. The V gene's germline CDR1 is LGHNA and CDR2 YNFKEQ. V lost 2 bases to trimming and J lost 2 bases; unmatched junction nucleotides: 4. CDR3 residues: CASSQPRTSGGAYEQYF. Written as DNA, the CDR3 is TGTGCCAGCAGCCAACCTCGGACTAGCGGGGGGGCCTACGAGCAGTACTTC.

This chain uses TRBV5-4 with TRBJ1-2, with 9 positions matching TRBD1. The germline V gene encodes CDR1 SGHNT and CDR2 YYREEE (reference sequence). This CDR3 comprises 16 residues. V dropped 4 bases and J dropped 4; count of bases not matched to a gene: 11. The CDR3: CASSQHNSGQGYGYTF. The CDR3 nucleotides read TGTGCCAGCAGCCAACACAACTCGGGACAGGGCTATGGCTACACCTTC.

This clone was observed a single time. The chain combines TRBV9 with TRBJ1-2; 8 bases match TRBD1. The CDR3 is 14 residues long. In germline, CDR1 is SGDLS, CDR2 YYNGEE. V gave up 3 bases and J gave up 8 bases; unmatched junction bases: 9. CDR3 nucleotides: TGTGCCAGCAGCGCCGATCAGGGGGCCTCGGGCTACACCTTC. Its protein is CASSADQGASGYTF. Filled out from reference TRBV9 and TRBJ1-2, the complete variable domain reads DSGVTQTPKHLITATGQRVTLRCSPRSGDLSVYWYQQSLDQGLQFLIQYYNGEERAKGNILERFSAQQFPDLHSELNLSSLELGDSALYFCASSADQGASGYTFGSGTRLTVV.

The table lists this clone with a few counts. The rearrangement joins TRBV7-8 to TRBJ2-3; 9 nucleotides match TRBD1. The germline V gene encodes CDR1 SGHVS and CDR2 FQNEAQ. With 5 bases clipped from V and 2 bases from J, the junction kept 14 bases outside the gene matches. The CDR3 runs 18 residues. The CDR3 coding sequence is TGTGCCAGCAGCCGACCCTGGGGACAGGGAGGTTCCACAGATACGCAGTATTTT. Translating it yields CASSRPWGQGGSTDTQYF.

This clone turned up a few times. CDR3 loop: CASRATGVDYTF. The CDR3 DNA sequence: TGCGCCAGCAGGGCCACAGGGGTAGACTACACCTTC. J is TRBJ1-2 and V is TRBV4-3, with 7 bases lining up with TRBD1. Germline trimming cut 6 bases from V and 10 bases from J; bases unmatched to any gene: 8. The CDR3 is 12 amino acids. Germline CDR1 reads LGHNA; CDR2 reads YSLEER.

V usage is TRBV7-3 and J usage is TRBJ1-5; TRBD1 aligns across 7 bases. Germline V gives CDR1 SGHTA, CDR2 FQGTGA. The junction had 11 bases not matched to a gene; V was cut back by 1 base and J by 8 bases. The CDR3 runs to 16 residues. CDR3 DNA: TGTGCCAGCAGCTTAAGTCGACAGGGAGAGGGTAAGCCCCAGCATTTT. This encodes CASSLSRQGEGKPQHF.

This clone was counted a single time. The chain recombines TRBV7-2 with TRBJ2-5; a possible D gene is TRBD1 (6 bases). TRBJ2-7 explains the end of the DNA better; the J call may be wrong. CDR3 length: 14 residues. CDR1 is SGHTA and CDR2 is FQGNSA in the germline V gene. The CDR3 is CASSPPGQHYEQYF. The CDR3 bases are TGTGCCAGCAGCCCCCCGGGACAACACTACGAGCAGTACTTC.

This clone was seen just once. This CDR3 is CASSVAFLVAGETDNEQFF. Written as DNA, the CDR3 is TGTGCCAGCAGTGTCGCCTTCTTGGTAGCGGGAGAAACCGACAATGAGCAGTTCTTC. This chain uses TRBV6-1 with TRBJ2-1, with 9 bases aligning to TRBD2. The CDR3 is 19 amino acids. Per the germline V gene, CDR1 is MNHNS and CDR2 is SASEGT. J gave up 5 bases and V 4 bases, and 18 bases lay outside the gene matches.

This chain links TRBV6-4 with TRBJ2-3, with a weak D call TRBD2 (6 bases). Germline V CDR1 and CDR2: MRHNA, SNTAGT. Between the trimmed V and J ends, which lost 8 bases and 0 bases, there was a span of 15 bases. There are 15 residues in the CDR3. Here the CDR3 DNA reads TGTGCCAGCCGGCGAAGCGGGCTAAGCACAGATACGCAGTATTTT. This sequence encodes CASRRSGLSTDTQYF.

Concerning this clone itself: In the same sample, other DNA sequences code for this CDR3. CDR3 coding DNA: TGTGCCAGCAGAATCTTGGAGGCAGATACGCAGTATTTT. This translates into CASRILEADTQYF. This chain connects TRBV28 to TRBJ2-3; TRBD2 is a possible D gene (5 bases). V gave up 6 bases and J gave up 4 bases, with 11 bases separating them. CDR3 length: 13 amino acids. Germline-derived CDR1 and CDR2 are MDHEN and SYDVKM.

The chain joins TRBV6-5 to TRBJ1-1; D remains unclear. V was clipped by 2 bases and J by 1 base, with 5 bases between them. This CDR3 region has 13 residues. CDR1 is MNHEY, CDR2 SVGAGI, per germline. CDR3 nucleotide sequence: TGTGCCAGCAGTTACAGTAGGAACACTGAAGCTTTCTTT. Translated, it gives CASSYSRNTEAFF.

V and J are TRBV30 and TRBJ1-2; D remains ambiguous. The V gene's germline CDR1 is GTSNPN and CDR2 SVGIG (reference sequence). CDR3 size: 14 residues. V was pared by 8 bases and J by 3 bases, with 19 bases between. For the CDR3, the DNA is TGTGCCCGGAAGTCGAGGGTAAATTACTATGGCTACACCTTC. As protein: CARKSRVNYYGYTF. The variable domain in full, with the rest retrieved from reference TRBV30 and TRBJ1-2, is SQTIHQWPATLVQPVGSPLSLECTVEGTSNPNLYWYRQAAGRGLQLLFYSVGIGQISSEVPQNLSASRPQDRQFILSSKKLLLSDSGFYLCARKSRVNYYGYTFGSGTRLTVV.

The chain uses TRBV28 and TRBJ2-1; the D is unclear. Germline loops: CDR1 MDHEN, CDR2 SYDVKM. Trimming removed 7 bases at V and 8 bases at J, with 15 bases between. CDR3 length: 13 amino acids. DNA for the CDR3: TGTGCCAGCACCCTTCGCGGTTTCCATGAGCAGTTCTTC. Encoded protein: CASTLRGFHEQFF.

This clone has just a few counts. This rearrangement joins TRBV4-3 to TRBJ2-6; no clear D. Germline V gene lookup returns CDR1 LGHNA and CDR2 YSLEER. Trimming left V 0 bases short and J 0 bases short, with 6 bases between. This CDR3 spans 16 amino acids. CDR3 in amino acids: CASSQDRASGANVLTF. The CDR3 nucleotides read TGCGCCAGCAGCCAAGATAGAGCCTCTGGGGCCAACGTCCTGACTTTC.

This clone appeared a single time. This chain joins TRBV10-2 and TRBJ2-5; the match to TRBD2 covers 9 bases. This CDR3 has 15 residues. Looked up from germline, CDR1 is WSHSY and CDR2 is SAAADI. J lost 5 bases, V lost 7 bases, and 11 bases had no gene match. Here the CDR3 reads CASKGLAGVGETQYF. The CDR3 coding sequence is TGCGCCAGCAAAGGCTTAGCGGGAGTGGGGGAGACCCAGTACTTC.

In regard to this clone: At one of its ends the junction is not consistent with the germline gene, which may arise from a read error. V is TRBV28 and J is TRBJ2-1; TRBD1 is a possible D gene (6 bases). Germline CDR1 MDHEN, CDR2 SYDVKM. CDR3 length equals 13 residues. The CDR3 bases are TGTGCCAGCATCCCGGGATGGGGGCAAGATCCGCTCTTC. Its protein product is CASIPGWGQDPLF.

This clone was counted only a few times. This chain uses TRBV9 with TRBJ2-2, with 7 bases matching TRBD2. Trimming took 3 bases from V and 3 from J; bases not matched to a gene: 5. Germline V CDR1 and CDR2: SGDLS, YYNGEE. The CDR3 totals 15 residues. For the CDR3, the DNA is TGTGCCAGCAGCGCGACTAGCCGGGACACCGGGGAGCTGTTTTTT. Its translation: CASSATSRDTGELFF.

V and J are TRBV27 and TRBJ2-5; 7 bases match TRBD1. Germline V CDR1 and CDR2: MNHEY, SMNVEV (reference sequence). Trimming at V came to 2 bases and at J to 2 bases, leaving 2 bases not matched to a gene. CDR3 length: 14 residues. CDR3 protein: CASSLRTGQETQYF. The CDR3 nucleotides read TGTGCCAGCAGTTTAAGGACAGGACAAGAGACCCAGTACTTC.

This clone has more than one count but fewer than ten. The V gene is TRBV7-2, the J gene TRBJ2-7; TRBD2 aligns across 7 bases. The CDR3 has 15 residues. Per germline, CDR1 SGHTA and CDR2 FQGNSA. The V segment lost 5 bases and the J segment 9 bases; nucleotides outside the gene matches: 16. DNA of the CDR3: TGTGCCAGCAGCAGCTTAGGTATCGGGGACTACCCGCAGTACTTC. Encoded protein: CASSSLGIGDYPQYF. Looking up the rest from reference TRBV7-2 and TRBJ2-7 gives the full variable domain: GAGVSQSPSNKVTEKGKDVELRCDPISGHTALYWYRQSLGQGLEFLIYFQGNSAPDKSGLPSDRFSAERTGGSVSTLTIQRTQQEDSAVYLCASSSLGIGDYPQYFGPGTRLTVT.

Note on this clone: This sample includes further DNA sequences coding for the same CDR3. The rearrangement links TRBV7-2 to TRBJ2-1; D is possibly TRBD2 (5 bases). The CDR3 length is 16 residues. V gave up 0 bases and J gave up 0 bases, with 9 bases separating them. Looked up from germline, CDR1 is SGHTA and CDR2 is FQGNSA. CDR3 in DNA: TGTGCCAGCAGCTTAGCGGGAGCTAGCTCCTACAATGAGCAGTTCTTC. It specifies CASSLAGASSYNEQFF.